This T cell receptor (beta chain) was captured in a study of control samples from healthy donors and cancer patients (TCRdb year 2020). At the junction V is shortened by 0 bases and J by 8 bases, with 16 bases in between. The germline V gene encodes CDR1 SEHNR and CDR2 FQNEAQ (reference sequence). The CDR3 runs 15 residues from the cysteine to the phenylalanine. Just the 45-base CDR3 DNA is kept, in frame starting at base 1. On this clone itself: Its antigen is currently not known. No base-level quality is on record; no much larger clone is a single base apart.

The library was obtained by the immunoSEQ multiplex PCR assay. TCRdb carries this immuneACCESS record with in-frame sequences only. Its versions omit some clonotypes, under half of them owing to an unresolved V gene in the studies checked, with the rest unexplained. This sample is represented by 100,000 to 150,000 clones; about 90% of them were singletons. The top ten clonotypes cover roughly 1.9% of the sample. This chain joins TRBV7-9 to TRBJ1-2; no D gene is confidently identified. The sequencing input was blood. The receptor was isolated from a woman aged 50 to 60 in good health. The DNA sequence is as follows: TGTGCCAGCAGCTTAGCAGGTCGGTTCTCGTGGGGCTACACCTTC. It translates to CASSLAGRFSWGYTF.